These T cell receptor beta chains were read from a single sample in a study of shared clonotypes between healthy human individuals. The repertoire was sequenced with immunoSEQ multiplex PCR; TCRdb's copy has only in-frame clones and lacks some. Of approximately 2,300,000 clones in the sample, less than 95% are singletons; the top ten hold about 0.36%. Material for sequencing was naive CD4+ T cells from PBMCs. Every receptor here comes from a man in his late teens or twenties in good health. Some clones in this sample may be carry-over from other donors' samples. Each CDR3 is given with its conserved first and last residue. Fields, in order: D gene, V gene, clone size, J gene, CDR3 protein, CDR3 DNA. A D gene is named only where the DNA matches it firmly. Only some rows state a clone size, as once, few, many or a class for expanded clones.

TRBD1	TRBV28	NA	TRBJ1-2	CASSTNPGQGANYGYTF	TGTGCCAGCAGCACGAACCCAGGACAGGGGGCGAACTATGGCTACACCTTC
TRBD2	TRBV5-1	NA	TRBJ2-2	CASSLEGLAGVAGELFF	TGCGCCAGCAGCTTGGAGGGACTAGCGGGAGTTGCCGGGGAGCTGTTTTTT
NA	TRBV21-1	NA	TRBJ2-1	CASSKCVGAEYNEQFF	TGTGCCAGCAGCAAATGCGTCGGAGCGGAATACAATGAGCAGTTCTTC
NA	TRBV28	NA	TRBJ2-3	CASSLIPIANTDTQYF	TGTGCCAGCAGTTTAATTCCCATCGCAAACACAGATACGCAGTATTTT
NA	TRBV2	NA	TRBJ1-1	CASSQGGMRNTEAFF	TGTGCCAGCAGCCAGGGAGGGATGAGGAACACTGAAGCTTTCTTT
NA	TRBV6-6	NA	TRBJ2-5	CASRGGRIGETQYF	TGTGCCAGCAGAGGGGGTCGAATTGGAGAGACCCAGTACTTC
TRBD1	TRBV20-1	few	TRBJ1-1	CSARGQGGTFF	TGCAGTGCTAGAGGACAGGGAGGAACTTTCTTT
NA	TRBV28	NA	TRBJ1-2	CASIGLGGSRNYTF	TGTGCCAGCATTGGTCTCGGGGGCAGCAGGAACTACACCTTC
TRBD1	TRBV28	NA	TRBJ2-1	CASSLGVAGGVTDEQFF	TGTGCCAGCAGTTTAGGTGTGGCAGGGGGCGTCACGGATGAGCAGTTCTTC
TRBD1	TRBV5-1	NA	TRBJ1-1	CASSTSGQGASEAFF	TGCGCCAGCAGCACAAGCGGACAGGGGGCTTCTGAAGCTTTCTTT
NA	TRBV28	NA	TRBJ2-7	CASSLRSRRSEQYF	TGTGCCAGCAGTTTACGTTCGCGTCGCTCCGAGCAGTACTTC
TRBD1	TRBV7-2	NA	TRBJ1-3	CASSQTRTGGSAIYF	TGTGCCAGCAGCCAGACCCGGACAGGGGGGTCCGCCATATATTTT
NA	TRBV18	NA	TRBJ1-4	CASSPSNAGDEKLFF	TGTGCCAGCTCACCCTCGAACGCCGGGGATGAAAAACTGTTTTTT
NA	TRBV28	NA	TRBJ2-5	CASTLISQETQYF	TGTGCCAGCACCCTAATCTCCCAGGAGACCCAGTACTTC
TRBD2	TRBV30	NA	TRBJ2-1	CAWSLLGGGAGSQFF	TGTGCCTGGAGCCTACTTGGGGGGGGAGCCGGGTCTCAGTTCTTC
NA	TRBV6-5	once	TRBJ2-3	CASSSSTSSVDTQYF	TGTGCCAGCAGTTCGAGCACTAGCTCGGTAGATACGCAGTATTTT
NA	TRBV2	NA	TRBJ2-3	CASGGTSTDTQYF	TGTGCCAGCGGTGGAACGAGCACAGATACGCAGTATTTT
NA	TRBV7-2	NA	TRBJ1-1	CASSLNGNTEAFF	TGTGCCAGCAGCTTAAACGGCAACACTGAAGCTTTCTTT
TRBD1	TRBV5-6	NA	TRBJ1-3	CASSLQGLGGNTIYF	TGTGCCAGCAGCTTACAGGGGCTGGGGGGAAACACCATATATTTT
TRBD1	TRBV6-1	NA	TRBJ2-1	CASRGTDSYNEQFF	TGTGCCAGCAGAGGGACAGACTCCTACAATGAGCAGTTCTTC
NA	TRBV4-3	few	TRBJ1-5	CASSQDPGLYSNQPQHF	TGCGCCAGCAGCCAAGATCCTGGCCTATATAGCAATCAGCCCCAGCATTTT
NA	TRBV29-1	NA	TRBJ2-5	CSVGQVVRETQYF	TGCAGCGTTGGTCAGGTGGTACGGGAGACCCAGTACTTC
NA	TRBV6-5	once	TRBJ1-2	CASSYWSGTGGDGYTF	TGTGCCAGCAGTTACTGGTCAGGGACCGGCGGCGATGGCTACACCTTC
NA	TRBV6-1	NA	TRBJ2-3	CASSEQEGAPDTQYF	TGTGCCAGCAGTGAACAGGAGGGTGCCCCAGATACGCAGTATTTT
TRBD1	TRBV5-1	NA	TRBJ2-5	CASIGQGQETQYF	TGCGCCAGCATTGGACAGGGACAAGAGACCCAGTACTTC
NA	TRBV10-2	NA	TRBJ2-7	CASRPDRAYEQYF	TGCGCCAGCAGACCGGACAGAGCCTACGAGCAGTACTTC
TRBD2	TRBV6-5	NA	TRBJ2-7	CASSYAAGGPYEQYF	TGTGCCAGCAGTTACGCTGCGGGAGGGCCCTACGAGCAGTACTTC
NA	TRBV7-2	NA	TRBJ2-1	CASSTQGGTYNEQFF	TGTGCCAGCAGCACCCAAGGCGGCACCTACAATGAGCAGTTCTTC
NA	TRBV5-5	NA	TRBJ1-1	CASSLSGQSMNTEAFF	TGTGCCAGCAGCTTGAGCGGACAGAGCATGAACACTGAAGCTTTCTTT
TRBD2	TRBV2	NA	TRBJ2-2	CASKANRIWTSGRARYTGELFF	TGTGCCAGCAAGGCTAACAGGATATGGACTAGCGGGAGGGCGCGGTACACCGGGGAGCTGTTTTTT
NA	TRBV18	NA	TRBJ2-3	CASSPSSATDTQYF	TGTGCCAGCTCACCATCCTCCGCCACAGATACGCAGTATTTT
NA	TRBV25-1	NA	TRBJ2-1	CASSESQRYNEQFF	TGTGCCAGCAGTGAATCCCAAAGATACAATGAGCAGTTCTTC
TRBD2	TRBV9	NA	TRBJ2-3	CASSVAAGLATDTQYF	TGTGCCAGCAGCGTCGCAGCGGGACTAGCAACAGATACGCAGTATTTT
NA	TRBV5-4	NA	TRBJ2-7	CASSSGQKRSSYEQYF	TGTGCCAGCAGCTCCGGACAGAAACGTTCCTCCTACGAGCAGTACTTC
TRBD2	TRBV7-9	NA	TRBJ2-7	CASSLELAGREQYF	TGTGCCAGCAGCTTAGAACTAGCGGGAAGAGAGCAGTACTTC
TRBD2	TRBV4-1	NA	TRBJ2-3	CASSQASGRSYSTDTQYF	TGCGCCAGCAGCCAAGCTAGCGGGAGGTCGTATAGCACAGATACGCAGTATTTT
TRBD2	TRBV7-6	NA	TRBJ2-1	CASSPEAGVGQFF	TGTGCCAGCAGCCCCGAAGCGGGAGTCGGGCAGTTCTTC
TRBD2	TRBV9	once	TRBJ2-2	CASSVSGRAGTGELFF	TGTGCCAGCAGCGTTAGCGGGAGGGCCGGCACCGGGGAGCTGTTTTTT
TRBD2	TRBV5-6	NA	TRBJ2-1	CASSPTLSGRLNNEQFF	TGTGCCAGCAGCCCGACCCTTAGCGGGAGGCTTAACAATGAGCAGTTCTTC
TRBD2	TRBV19	NA	TRBJ2-7	CATGLAGNSYEQYF	TGTGCCACCGGACTAGCGGGGAACTCCTACGAGCAGTACTTC
NA	TRBV11-2	NA	TRBJ2-3	CASSLDYRALGDGNQYF	TGTGCCAGCAGCTTAGACTACAGGGCGCTGGGAGATGGAAACCAGTATTTT
TRBD2	TRBV28	NA	TRBJ2-3	CASSWSFWGLAVDF	TGTGCCAGCAGTTGGTCATTTTGGGGACTAGCTGTGGATTTT
TRBD1	TRBV5-1	NA	TRBJ2-5	CASSKGQAQETQYF	TGCGCCAGCAGCAAAGGACAGGCGCAAGAGACCCAGTACTTC
NA	TRBV11-2	NA	TRBJ1-1	CASIEYTGVGRAFF	TGTGCCAGCATCGAGTATACAGGAGTCGGAAGGGCTTTCTTT
NA	TRBV28	NA	TRBJ1-2	CASSLSSQPLYNRDYGYTF	TGTGCCAGCAGTTTATCTTCCCAACCGCTATATAACCGCGACTATGGCTACACCTTC
NA	TRBV19	once	TRBJ2-7	CASSPWGLDNYEQYF	TGTGCCAGTAGTCCCTGGGGTCTAGATAACTACGAGCAGTACTTC
NA	TRBV6-6	NA	TRBJ2-1	CASRPDSGEQFF	TGTGCCAGCAGACCCGACTCTGGTGAGCAGTTCTTC
NA	TRBV2	NA	TRBJ2-2	CASSVGATTGELFF	TGTGCCAGCAGTGTAGGTGCAACCACCGGGGAGCTGTTTTTT
NA	TRBV6-5	once	TRBJ1-2	CASSENYGYTF	TGTGCCAGCAGTGAGAACTATGGCTACACCTTC
TRBD2	TRBV7-2	NA	TRBJ2-3	CASSVSGRNADTQYF	TGTGCCAGCAGCGTTAGCGGGAGAAACGCAGATACGCAGTATTTT
NA	TRBV5-1	NA	TRBJ2-1	CASNSQGVEQFF	TGCGCCAGCAATTCGCAGGGAGTAGAGCAGTTCTTC
NA	TRBV15	once	TRBJ1-5	CATSRRTSAQINQPQHF	TGTGCCACCAGCAGACGAACTTCGGCCCAGATTAATCAGCCCCAGCATTTT
TRBD2	TRBV5-6	NA	TRBJ2-7	CASSLTGRTSVAEQYF	TGTGCCAGCAGCCTGACCGGGCGGACTAGCGTGGCCGAGCAGTACTTC
TRBD2	TRBV5-1	NA	TRBJ2-1	CASSPVGGSNEQFF	TGCGCCAGCAGCCCGGTGGGAGGGTCCAATGAGCAGTTCTTC
NA	TRBV2	NA	TRBJ1-2	CASIGYGRGTYGYTF	TGTGCCAGCATAGGGTATGGGAGGGGGACCTATGGCTACACCTTC